This section outlines one TCR beta chain sequence together with its context. Reverse transcription used about 0.45 to 1 ug RNA and random hexamers. Amplification of the TCR beta CDR3 was carried out by immunoSEQ multiplex PCR, which spanned a total of 54 Vbeta and 13 Jbeta segments. TCRdb analysed the immunoSEQ multiplex PCR reads with MiXCR anew, one entry per CDR3 protein. The sample lists a few hundred thousand distinct CDR3 sequences, around 96% occurring once. The CDR3 length is 14 residues. V lost 0 bases to trimming and J lost 3 bases, with 9 bases between them. Germline CDR1 reads DFQATT; CDR2 reads SNEGSKA (reference sequence). TCR beta sequences were obtained from blood CD8+ and CD4+ T cells. TEMRA cells were FACS-enriched, with CD8+ and CD4+ T cells isolated negatively. This sample was included in a study of CD8 T cells in Susac syndrome.

The sequenced sample was CD4+ T cells from PBMCs. This clonotype was sampled from a human donor with multiple sclerosis. The chain couples TRBV20-1 to TRBJ1-3, with TRBD1 as a possible D gene (5 bases). CDR3: CSAREDSGGNTIYF. The CDR3 coding sequence is TGCAGTGCTAGAGAAGACAGTGGTGGAAACACCATATATTTT.